The entry that follows covers one TCR beta chain sequence. This record comes from a study of Graves' ophthalmopathy and Graves' hyperthyroidism. The TCR beta CDR3 regions underwent amplification from RNA transcripts. HTBI-primed first-round RT-PCR preceded second-round multiplex PCR. TCRdb re-derived calls from the multiplex PCR reads in MiXCR, one entry per CDR3 protein. The profile covers 200,000 to 250,000 distinct CDR3 sequences, with around a fifth appearing a single time and 35% to 55% taken by the ten largest. The CDR3 sequence is 17 residues long. The germline V gene has CDR1 MNHNS and CDR2 SASEGT. After removal of 7 bases from V and 2 bases from J, the junction contained 13 bases not matched to a gene.

The receptor was isolated from a woman aged 50 to 60 with Graves' ophthalmopathy. Sample: peripheral blood. The chain joins TRBV6-1 to TRBJ1-5; 8 nucleotides align to TRBD1. The CDR3 sequence: CASTQRWGQAGNQPQHF. The DNA for the CDR3 is TGTGCCAGCACCCAAAGATGGGGACAGGCAGGCAATCAGCCCCAGCATTTT.